This T cell receptor beta chain was recorded in a study of OX40 agonist ivuxolimab in advanced cancers. About the study: Mean age approximately 66 years, range roughly 20 to 85; 82.7% male. Partial responses, seen in three patients, involved one hepatocellular carcinoma and two cutaneous melanomas. Broader study findings: More expanded clones were seen, on average, in CD8+ T cells than in CD4+. Certain nonresponders likewise exhibited a low normalized T-cell clonal expansion.

In regard to this clone: The antigen is undetermined.

Sequencing used immunoSEQ multiplex PCR; TCRdb keeps in-frame clones, though not all of them. The repertoire holds tens of thousands of clones, with around four fifths as singletons. The germline V gene encodes CDR1 LGHNA and CDR2 YNFKEQ. The CDR3 length is 11 residues. V lost 5 bases, J lost 5 bases, and 6 bases lay in between. The source was CD4+ or CD8+ T cells sorted from blood, collected in a trial of the OX40 agonist ivuxolimab. This clonotype was obtained from an adult with an advanced solid tumor such as melanoma, head and neck, liver or kidney cancer. The gene calls are TRBV4-2 and TRBJ1-1; D is undetermined. CDR3 region: CASSAGTEAFF. CDR3 nucleotides: TGTGCCAGCAGCGCGGGTACTGAAGCTTTCTTT.